Listed here are 7 T cell receptor beta chains from one sample, sequenced in a study of T cell changes during pregnancy in multiple sclerosis. Only in-frame clones appear in the TCRdb table, and some are missing; sequencing was by immunoSEQ multiplex PCR. The sample yields around 56,000 clones, roughly 94% seen once. This specimen consisted of CD8+ T cells from peripheral blood mononuclear cells, obtained after pregnancy. The receptors come from a female donor with multiple sclerosis, enrolled in a pregnancy study.

Turning to this clone: Other nucleotide sequences from this sample produce the same CDR3. The V gene is TRBV27, the J gene TRBJ1-4; D is possibly TRBD1 (6 bases). Trimming stripped 6 bases from V and 8 bases from J, with 16 bases between. CDR1 and CDR2 from the germline V gene are MNHEY and SMNVEV (reference sequence). This CDR3 is 14 amino acids long. Here the CDR3 reads CASSLNRVGEKLFF. CDR3 sequence (DNA): TGTGCCAGCAGCCTAAACAGGGTGGGCGAAAAACTGTTTTTT.

Here the CDR3 DNA reads TGTGCCAGCAGCTCCCGACAGCAATTAAACACCATATATTTT. As protein: CASSSRQQLNTIYF. V gene TRBV5-6 combines with J gene TRBJ1-3; D possibly corresponds to TRBD1 (5 bases). The CDR3 sequence is 14 residues long. The germline V and J ends were trimmed by 3 bases and 6 bases, with 13 bases remaining between them. Germline V gene sequence: CDR1 SGHDT, CDR2 YYEEEE.

The V call is TRBV2, the J call TRBJ2-3; D is perhaps TRBD2 (6 bases). V gave up 3 bases and J gave up 0 bases, with 16 bases separating them. Germline assignment: CDR1 SNHLY and CDR2 FYNNEI. The CDR3 is 17 amino acids. The CDR3 reads CASSDFWAGTSTDTQYF. The CDR3 nucleotides are TGTGCCAGCAGTGACTTCTGGGCCGGGACTAGCACAGATACGCAGTATTTT.

This clone came up a few times. The rearrangement uses TRBV15 and TRBJ1-5; no firm D call. The V end lost 5 bases, the J end lost 0 bases, and 14 bases lay between the germline ends. There are 16 residues in the CDR3. Germline V gene sequence: CDR1 LNHNV, CDR2 YYDKDF (reference sequence). The CDR3 nucleotides read TGTGCCACCAGCCCCGAGGCCGTACATAGCAATCAGCCCCAGCATTTT. This codes for CATSPEAVHSNQPQHF. The full variable domain, completed using reference TRBV15 and TRBJ1-5, is DAMVIQNPRYQVTQFGKPVTLSCSQTLNHNVMYWYQQKSSQAPKLLFHYYDKDFNNEADTPDNFQSRRPNTSFCFLDIRSPGLGDTAMYLCATSPEAVHSNQPQHFGDGTRLSIL.

The rearrangement uses TRBV27 and TRBJ1-5; 8 bases fit TRBD1. This CDR3 spans 16 amino acids. The germline gives CDR1 MNHEY, CDR2 SMNVEV (reference sequence). V lost 8 bases, J lost 0 bases, and 9 bases stayed unmatched. The CDR3 DNA follows: TGTGCCAGCGCCGGGACAGGAGCATATAGCAATCAGCCCCAGCATTTT. Encoded protein: CASAGTGAYSNQPQHF.

The chain carries TRBV9 and TRBJ2-7; 7 bases agree with TRBD2. The germline V gene has CDR1 SGDLS and CDR2 YYNGEE. The CDR3 has 13 residues. The V and J ends lost 6 bases and 4 bases, in that order; junction bases with no gene match: 7. CDR3 protein: CASNPSGGYEQYF. The CDR3 bases are TGTGCCAGCAATCCTTCGGGGGGTTACGAGCAGTACTTC.

The chain couples TRBV30 to TRBJ2-1; D possibly corresponds to TRBD2 (6 bases). The germline V gene has CDR1 GTSNPN and CDR2 SVGIG (reference sequence). The V gene lost 5 bases and the J gene lost 7 bases, with 12 bases spanning the gap. The CDR3 consists of 12 residues. The CDR3 loop is CAWGVAGNEQFF. The CDR3 DNA reads as TGTGCCTGGGGCGTCGCGGGGAATGAGCAGTTCTTC.